This passage covers 30 T cell receptor beta chains from one sample sequenced in a study of beta chain features in type 1 diabetes. Every bit of the isolated RNA underwent reverse transcription, so sequencing read expressed TCRB transcripts. The method was immunoSEQ multiplex PCR; TCRdb's version includes in-frame clones alone and lacks a portion of them. The sample gives about 900,000 clones, roughly 17% of which show up once; about 0.025% is in the top ten. Material: naive CD4+ T cells from blood. Receptors originate from a young woman in good health.

In its sample, this clone was seen a few times. The chain recombines TRBV9 with TRBJ1-3; D gene ambiguous. This CDR3 is 16 amino acids long. Trimming stripped 0 bases from V and 2 bases from J, with 12 bases between. Germline CDR1 and CDR2: SGDLS and YYNGEE. The CDR3, as DNA: TGTGCCAGCAGCGTAGACCGACTTTACGCTGGAAACACCATATATTTT. Protein product: CASSVDRLYAGNTIYF.

In this sample, this clone turned up a few times. The chain employs TRBV2 and TRBJ2-1; 8 bases align to TRBD2. The CDR3 totals 15 residues. The germline V gene encodes CDR1 SNHLY and CDR2 FYNNEI. The ends lost 4 bases at V and 5 bases at J; junction bases unmatched: 7. CDR3 region: CASSVFQRGNNEQFF. CDR3 coding DNA: TGTGCCAGCAGTGTATTCCAGCGGGGGAACAATGAGCAGTTCTTC.

A few counts support this clone. The chain joins TRBV6-5 to TRBJ2-7; 7 bases map to TRBD2. V dropped 6 bases and J dropped 3; count of bases not matched to a gene: 11. Germline CDR1 and CDR2: MNHEY and SVGAGI. The CDR3 runs 15 residues. As DNA, the CDR3 is TGTGCCAGCAGATCCCCGGGCGGGGGTTACTACGAGCAGTACTTC. This translates into CASRSPGGGYYEQYF.

There are a few counts of this clone. The rearrangement links TRBV7-2 to TRBJ2-3, with 9 bases identical to TRBD1. The length of the CDR3 is 14 residues. In germline, CDR1 is SGHTA, CDR2 FQGNSA. J lost 8 bases, V lost 5 bases, and 8 bases had no gene match. The CDR3 loop is CASSMGQGYGTQYF. The DNA for the CDR3 is TGTGCCAGCAGCATGGGACAGGGATATGGTACGCAGTATTTT.

In its sample, this clone was seen a few times. In nucleotides, the CDR3 is TGTGCCAGCAGTCCCACCGGATACAGGGGAGGAGAGACCCAGTACTTC. Translating it yields CASSPTGYRGGETQYF. The V gene is TRBV28, the J gene TRBJ2-5; perhaps TRBD1 as D (7 bases). The CDR3 runs to 16 residues. V lost 5 bases to trimming and J lost 4 bases, with 20 bases between them. Germline-derived CDR1 and CDR2 are MDHEN and SYDVKM.

This clone showed up just a few times. This same CDR3 is encoded by further DNA sequences in the sample. The genes are TRBV28 and TRBJ1-5; the D is unclear. The CDR3 runs to 11 residues. Trimming took off 6 bases at V and 4 bases at J, with 4 bases between the two ends. The germline V gene has CDR1 MDHEN and CDR2 SYDVKM. As DNA, the CDR3 is TGTGCCAGCAGGACTAATCAGCCCCAGCATTTT. It is translated as CASRTNQPQHF.

This clone was seen more than once but under ten times. V usage is TRBV9 and J usage is TRBJ2-3; D perhaps matches TRBD2 (5 bases). The CDR3 runs 15 residues. Trimming took 0 bases from V and 7 from J, leaving 15 bases between them. Germline V CDR1 and CDR2: SGDLS, YYNGEE. DNA of the CDR3: TGTGCCAGCAGCGTAGCTCTAGACTACCAACATACGCAGTATTTT. The encoded protein is CASSVALDYQHTQYF.

The gene calls are TRBV27 and TRBJ2-5, with 12 bases aligning to TRBD2. Losses at the gene ends were 5 bases for V and 4 bases for J; bases not matched to a gene: 5. Germline CDR1 MNHEY, CDR2 SMNVEV (reference sequence). CDR3 length equals 15 residues. CDR3 bases: TGTGCCAGCAGTGGACTAGCGGGAAGGGCAGAGACCCAGTACTTC. Protein sequence: CASSGLAGRAETQYF.

V is TRBV6-6 and J is TRBJ2-3; possible D gene TRBD2, 5 bases. Germline CDR1 MNHNY, CDR2 SVGAGI (reference sequence). The V end lost 2 bases, the J end lost 4 bases, and 16 bases lay between the germline ends. CDR3 length equals 16 residues. Here the CDR3 reads CASSYQRAVSADTQYF. In DNA form, the CDR3 reads TGTGCCAGCAGTTACCAGAGGGCGGTTTCCGCAGATACGCAGTATTTT.

This chain joins TRBV6-1 and TRBJ1-2; 7 nucleotides align to TRBD1. V was clipped by 6 bases and J by 2 bases; unmatched bases: 3. The CDR3 runs 13 residues. Germline values: CDR1 MNHNS, CDR2 SASEGT. The CDR3 here is CASRMTGNYGYTF. Here the CDR3 DNA reads TGTGCCAGCAGGATGACAGGGAACTATGGCTACACCTTC.

This clone has a handful of counts. The chain is built from TRBV2 and TRBJ2-1; D may be TRBD2 (6 bases). Trimming pared 6 bases from V and 8 bases from J, leaving 17 bases between. This CDR3 is built from 14 residues. Germline CDR1 is SNHLY and CDR2 is FYNNEI. The CDR3 spells CASRWDSLGDEQFF. In DNA form, the CDR3 reads TGTGCCAGCAGATGGGACTCTCTGGGCGATGAGCAGTTCTTC.

The V call is TRBV13, the J call TRBJ2-7, with D maybe TRBD2 (6 bases). Germline-derived CDR1 and CDR2 are PRHDT and FYEKMQ (reference sequence). Trimming took 2 bases from V and 0 from J, leaving 11 bases between them. This CDR3 has 15 residues. DNA for the CDR3: TGTGCCAGCAGCTTACTAGCGACAAGCTCCTACGAGCAGTACTTC. Translated, it gives CASSLLATSSYEQYF.

The J gene is TRBJ2-3, the V gene TRBV5-1, with 11 positions matching TRBD2. V was clipped by 4 bases and J by 5 bases; unmatched bases: 6. This CDR3 spans 15 amino acids. Germline CDR1 is SGHRS and CDR2 is YFSETQ. The chain's CDR3 is CASSVRLAGLDTQYF. The CDR3 DNA is TGCGCCAGCAGCGTCAGACTAGCGGGATTAGATACGCAGTATTTT.

The rearrangement uses TRBV7-2 and TRBJ2-7; the D gene is possibly TRBD2 (6 bases). The V end was cut by 1 base, the J end by 6 bases, with 19 bases between. Germline V gene data show CDR1 as SGHTA and CDR2 as FQGNSA. The length of the CDR3 is 16 residues. The CDR3 is CASSLDGSGLRGEQYF. CDR3 in DNA: TGTGCCAGCAGCTTAGACGGTAGCGGTCTGAGGGGCGAGCAGTACTTC. The full variable domain, completed using reference TRBV7-2 and TRBJ2-7, is GAGVSQSPSNKVTEKGKDVELRCDPISGHTALYWYRQSLGQGLEFLIYFQGNSAPDKSGLPSDRFSAERTGGSVSTLTIQRTQQEDSAVYLCASSLDGSGLRGEQYFGPGTRLTVT.

The gene calls are TRBV7-3 and TRBJ2-6, with 9 bases fitting TRBD1. Germline CDR1 reads SGHTA; CDR2 reads FQGTGA. The CDR3 covers 18 residues. Unmatched junction bases numbered 3, after V lost 0 bases and J lost 0 bases. CDR3 in amino acids: CASSLTGQGSSGANVLTF. The DNA for the CDR3 is TGTGCCAGCAGCTTAACGGGACAGGGCAGCTCTGGGGCCAACGTCCTGACTTTC.

The chain employs TRBV10-3 and TRBJ2-7, with TRBD2 matching 12 bases. The V and J ends lost 5 bases and 5 bases, in that order; junction bases with no gene match: 4. The CDR3 spans 14 residues. The germline gives CDR1 ENHRY, CDR2 SYGVKD. CDR3 bases: TGTGCCATCAGTAAGACTAGCGGGAGCAACGAGCAGTACTTC. It translates to CAISKTSGSNEQYF.

V and J are TRBV10-3 and TRBJ2-1, with D possibly TRBD1 on 6 matching bases. The ends were cut back, 9 bases at V and 0 bases at J, with 9 bases in the middle. CDR1 is ENHRY, CDR2 SYGVKD, per germline. The CDR3 consists of 13 residues. In DNA form, the CDR3 reads TGTGCCATAGGACAGAGCTCCTACAATGAGCAGTTCTTC. Amino acids: CAIGQSSYNEQFF.

V usage is TRBV7-2 and J usage is TRBJ2-7, with D perhaps matching TRBD1 or TRBD2 (5 bases each). This CDR3 has 15 residues. Trimming removed 4 bases from V and 3 bases from J, with 16 bases in between. CDR1 and CDR2 (germline): SGHTA, FQGNSA. CDR3 nucleotides: TGTGCCAGCAGCTCCCAGGGTAGCGCCCTCTACGAGCAGTACTTC. Translating it yields CASSSQGSALYEQYF. The full variable domain, rest sourced from reference TRBV7-2 and TRBJ2-7, is GAGVSQSPSNKVTEKGKDVELRCDPISGHTALYWYRQSLGQGLEFLIYFQGNSAPDKSGLPSDRFSAERTGGSVSTLTIQRTQQEDSAVYLCASSSQGSALYEQYFGPGTRLTVT.

In this sample, this clone turned up a few times. V usage is TRBV7-2 and J usage is TRBJ2-5; TRBD1 aligns across 7 bases. The CDR3 is 13 residues long. V was pared by 5 bases and J by 4 bases, with 4 bases of the junction left unmatched. CDR1 is SGHTA and CDR2 is FQGNSA in the germline V gene. CDR3 bases: TGTGCCAGCAGCCCTGACAGGGTAGAGACCCAGTACTTC. Translating it yields CASSPDRVETQYF.

This clone has just a few counts. The V and J genes are TRBV19 and TRBJ2-4; a weak D match, TRBD2 (5 bases). This CDR3 is 15 amino acids long. Trimming removed 0 bases at V and 0 bases at J, with 6 bases between. Germline CDR1 LNHDA, CDR2 SQIVND (reference sequence). The CDR3 is CASSIEAGAKNIQYF. The CDR3 DNA is TGTGCCAGTAGTATAGAGGCGGGAGCCAAAAACATTCAGTACTTC.

The V and J genes are TRBV7-8 and TRBJ2-3; D gene ambiguous. Trimming took 1 base from V and 8 from J, leaving 10 bases between them. Germline V gives CDR1 SGHVS, CDR2 FQNEAQ. The CDR3 is 13 residues long. CDR3 sequence reads: CASSLVSDGTQYF. The CDR3 DNA is TGTGCCAGCAGCTTAGTTTCGGACGGTACGCAGTATTTT.

The V and J genes are TRBV2 and TRBJ2-7, with TRBD2 matching over 8 bases. The J segment lost 5 bases and the V segment lost 4 bases, leaving 4 bases of the junction unmatched. This CDR3 is built from 13 residues. CDR1 and CDR2 from the germline V gene are SNHLY and FYNNEI. CDR3 DNA sequence: TGTGCCAGCAGTGCCATTAGCGGGGACGAGCAGTACTTC. Translation: CASSAISGDEQYF.

The genes are TRBV2 and TRBJ2-2; 7 bases are shared with TRBD2. CDR1 and CDR2 from the germline V gene are SNHLY and FYNNEI. Trimming took 7 bases from V and 7 from J; bases not matched to a gene: 9. CDR3 length: 14 residues. The CDR3 region has the DNA TGTGCCAGCAATGAGGGAGGGCCCGGCGGGGAGCTGTTTTTT. It encodes CASNEGGPGGELFF.

This rearrangement joins TRBV6-5 to TRBJ1-5; D is undetermined. The V and J ends lost 4 bases and 4 bases respectively, with 8 bases between them. The CDR3 consists of 13 residues. The germline CDR1 and CDR2 sequences are MNHEY and SVGAGI. The CDR3 DNA reads as TGTGCCAGCAGTTTCCACGTTAATCAGCCCCAGCATTTT. This encodes CASSFHVNQPQHF.

This clone appeared a few times. The V call is TRBV7-2, the J call TRBJ2-2, with D unclear. Germline V gene data show CDR1 as SGHTA and CDR2 as FQGNSA. The V end lost 4 bases, the J end lost 6 bases, and 15 bases lay between the germline ends. CDR3 length equals 15 residues. The CDR3 loop is CASSSVRAAPGELFF. The CDR3, as DNA: TGTGCCAGCAGCTCTGTTCGGGCCGCCCCCGGGGAGCTGTTTTTT. The full variable domain, completed using reference TRBV7-2 and TRBJ2-2, is GAGVSQSPSNKVTEKGKDVELRCDPISGHTALYWYRQSLGQGLEFLIYFQGNSAPDKSGLPSDRFSAERTGGSVSTLTIQRTQQEDSAVYLCASSSVRAAPGELFFGEGSRLTVL.

This clone came up a few times. V usage is TRBV5-1 and J usage is TRBJ2-5; D ambiguous. Germline lookup yields CDR1 SGHRS and CDR2 YFSETQ. This CDR3 contains 12 residues. Trimming took 1 base from V and 5 from J, leaving 6 bases between them. The CDR3 bases are TGCGCCAGCAGCTTGCTCCTTGAGACCCAGTACTTC. This encodes CASSLLLETQYF.

This sequence joins TRBV18 and TRBJ2-1; D possibly corresponds to TRBD2 (5 bases). V dropped 0 bases and J dropped 6 bases, with 12 bases sitting between them. The CDR3 sequence is 15 residues long. The germline gives CDR1 KGHSH, CDR2 LQKENI. The CDR3: CASSPPAGWSNEQFF. The CDR3 region has the DNA TGTGCCAGCTCACCACCGGCGGGCTGGTCCAATGAGCAGTTCTTC.

The chain joins TRBV15 to TRBJ2-7; tentatively, D is TRBD1 (5 bases). V lost 5 bases and J lost 2, with 13 bases in between. This CDR3 is 14 amino acids long. Germline CDR1 is LNHNV and CDR2 is YYDKDF (reference sequence). The CDR3 region is CATSLRTDTYEQYF. CDR3 in DNA: TGTGCCACCAGCCTACGGACGGACACCTACGAGCAGTACTTC.

In this sample, this clone turned up a few times. The V call is TRBV7-3, the J call TRBJ2-6; D gene ambiguous. Germline CDR1 is SGHTA and CDR2 is FQGTGA. V was pared by 3 bases and J by 0 bases, with 6 bases between. The CDR3 is made up of 15 amino acids. CDR3 loop: CASSFQASGANVLTF. CDR3 coding DNA: TGTGCCAGCAGCTTTCAAGCCTCTGGGGCCAACGTCCTGACTTTC.

The table lists this clone with a few counts. The chain recombines TRBV7-2 with TRBJ2-5; no definite D call. This CDR3 has 13 residues. Germline assignment: CDR1 SGHTA and CDR2 FQGNSA. V was pared by 4 bases and J by 1 base, with 7 bases between. CDR3: CASSYGSQETQYF. The CDR3 nucleotides are TGTGCCAGCAGCTACGGGTCCCAAGAGACCCAGTACTTC.